This note documents a single TCR beta chain sequence. Its matching antigen is unknown. Libraries were made from TCR beta cDNA, and they carried unique molecular identifiers. TCRdb reprocessed the PCR reads via MiXCR and lists one record per CDR3 protein. The table has 750,000 to 950,000 distinct CDR3 sequences, 53% seen once. CDR3 size: 15 residues. The germline V gene encodes CDR1 WNHNN and CDR2 SYGVQD (reference sequence). The junction had 6 bases not matched to a gene; V was cut back by 3 bases and J by 4 bases. The sample comes from a study of post-analysis software for immune sequencing data. The wider study: Recorded subtypes: relapsing-remitting, secondary progressive, progressive-relapsing; some patients unannotated. General study results and limits: A handful of TRBV segments were significantly more frequent in patients than in controls. TRBV5-6, TRBV5-1 and TRBV20-1 were among these segments. Strong co-clustering by F measure was evident for samples that had been prepared in the same batch. Multiple sclerosis patients showed significantly lower normalized Chao1 diversity than controls did.

The sample taken for sequencing was blood. The clonotype was recovered from a girl aged 10 to 17 with multiple sclerosis. V gene TRBV10-1 combines with J gene TRBJ2-3; 8 bases agree with TRBD2. Here the CDR3 reads CASSDQRERADTQYF. CDR3 nucleotides: TGCGCCAGCAGTGACCAGCGGGAGCGCGCAGATACGCAGTATTTT.